Following are 16 T cell receptor beta chains from one sample sequenced in a study of T cell responses to AZD1222 COVID-19 vaccine. TCRdb keeps only in-frame clones here, not all; method: immunoSEQ multiplex PCR. The sample records over 100,000 clones, approximately 90% being singletons. The material sequenced was peripheral blood, taken 28 days after the second AZD1222 dose. Source of these receptors: an adult who received the AZD1222 COVID-19 vaccine.

The chain recombines TRBV19 with TRBJ1-2, with D hard to call. V lost 2 bases and J 6 bases, leaving 7 bases between the germline ends. Germline V gene sequence: CDR1 LNHDA, CDR2 SQIVND (reference sequence). This CDR3 contains 12 residues. CDR3 sequence reads: CASSITSHGYTF. As DNA, the CDR3 is TGTGCCAGTAGTATAACCAGCCATGGCTACACCTTC. Drawing the rest from reference TRBV19 and TRBJ1-2, the complete variable domain is DGGITQSPKYLFRKEGQNVTLSCEQNLNHDAMYWYRQDPGQGLRLIYYSQIVNDFQKGDIAEGYSVSREKKESFPLTVTSAQKNPTAFYLCASSITSHGYTFGSGTRLTVV.

The chain recombines TRBV6-6 with TRBJ2-3; D gene ambiguous. Per germline, CDR1 MNHNY and CDR2 SVGAGI (reference sequence). This CDR3 is built from 16 residues. V was pared by 0 bases and J by 2 bases, with 12 bases between. The CDR3 coding sequence is TGTGCCAGCAGTTACTCATATTTTCCCCCCACAGATACGCAGTATTTT. This gives the protein CASSYSYFPPTDTQYF.

The rearrangement joins TRBV27 to TRBJ1-3; the D is unclear. The CDR3 extends over 15 amino acids. The germline gives CDR1 MNHEY, CDR2 SMNVEV (reference sequence). The V end was cut by 8 bases, the J end by 6 bases, with 20 bases between. The CDR3 reads CASLPFLGAENTIYF. CDR3 nucleotides: TGTGCCAGCCTCCCCTTCCTAGGAGCGGAAAACACCATATATTTT.

The genes are TRBV6-5 and TRBJ2-7; perhaps TRBD1 as D (5 bases). Looked up from germline, CDR1 is MNHEY and CDR2 is SVGAGI. Trimming took 2 bases from V and 3 from J, leaving 5 bases between them. This CDR3 contains 12 residues. CDR3 sequence (DNA): TGTGCCAGCAGTTACGACAGCTACGAGCAGTACTTC. This sequence encodes CASSYDSYEQYF.

The CDR3 protein is CASSFTGLAQPYNEQFF. CDR3 sequence (DNA): TGTGCCAGCAGCTTCACCGGACTAGCGCAACCTTACAATGAGCAGTTCTTC. The chain joins TRBV7-9 to TRBJ2-1; 9 bases agree with TRBD2. Germline CDR1 SEHNR, CDR2 FQNEAQ (reference sequence). This CDR3 comprises 17 residues. The V gene end was trimmed by 3 bases and the J gene end by 4 bases; junction bases not matched to a gene: 10.

The chain joins TRBV28 to TRBJ2-1; TRBD2 aligns across 10 bases. Germline CDR1 reads MDHEN; CDR2 reads SYDVKM. The CDR3 is 18 residues long. J lost 8 bases, V lost 2 bases, and 15 bases had no gene match. Written as DNA, the CDR3 is TGTGCCAGCAGTTTACGCCGGACTAGCGGCCCTCCGGGTGATGAGCAGTTCTTC. Protein: CASSLRRTSGPPGDEQFF.

This clone was seen a few times. The rearrangement joins TRBV5-1 to TRBJ2-6, with D hard to call. The V gene lost 2 bases and the J gene lost 0 bases, with 3 bases spanning the gap. Looked up from germline, CDR1 is SGHRS and CDR2 is YFSETQ. The CDR3 runs 14 residues. CDR3 sequence reads: CASSLSSGANVLTF. The DNA for the CDR3 is TGCGCCAGCAGCTTAAGCTCTGGGGCCAACGTCCTGACTTTC. Looking up the rest from reference TRBV5-1 and TRBJ2-6 gives the full variable domain: KAGVTQTPRYLIKTRGQQVTLSCSPISGHRSVSWYQQTPGQGLQFLFEYFSETQRNKGNFPGRFSGRQFSNSRSEMNVSTLELGDSALYLCASSLSSGANVLTFGAGSRLTVL.

The chain links TRBV6-5 to TRBJ2-7; D not resolved. The germline CDR1 and CDR2 sequences are MNHEY and SVGAGI. This CDR3 is built from 11 residues. Trimming stripped 3 bases from V and 6 bases from J, with 6 bases between. CDR3 residues: CASSYNSEQYF. Written as DNA, the CDR3 is TGTGCCAGCAGTTATAATTCCGAGCAGTACTTC.

This rearrangement joins TRBV7-9 to TRBJ1-1, with D possibly matching TRBD1 (5 bases). Germline CDR1 and CDR2: SEHNR and FQNEAQ (reference sequence). The CDR3 spans 15 residues. Trimming shortened V by 3 bases and J by 2 bases, and 13 bases separated the two germline ends. The CDR3 loop reads CASSFARQGNTEAFF. As DNA, the CDR3 is TGTGCCAGCAGCTTCGCCCGGCAGGGAAACACTGAAGCTTTCTTT.

The chain couples TRBV9 to TRBJ2-1, with 9 bases aligning to TRBD2. The germline V gene has CDR1 SGDLS and CDR2 YYNGEE. V trimming: 4 bases; J trimming: 4 bases; junction bases outside the gene matches: 6. This CDR3 has 15 amino acids. The CDR3 region has the DNA TGTGCCAGCAGCCCGCGACTAGCGGTGTACAATGAGCAGTTCTTC. This encodes CASSPRLAVYNEQFF.

The genes are TRBV5-4 and TRBJ2-7; the D gene is possibly TRBD1 (6 bases). There are 13 residues in the CDR3. V dropped 0 bases and J dropped 6 bases, with 10 bases sitting between them. Germline V lookup: CDR1 SGHNT, CDR2 YYREEE (reference sequence). The DNA of the CDR3 is TGTGCCAGCAGCTTGGGGGGGCCTAGCGAGCAGTACTTC. This translates into CASSLGGPSEQYF.

V usage is TRBV6-6 and J usage is TRBJ2-7; 13 nucleotides line up with TRBD2. Germline CDR1 and CDR2: MNHNY and SVGAGI (reference sequence). The CDR3 loop spans 19 amino acids. V lost 5 bases to trimming and J lost 2 bases; unmatched junction nucleotides: 15. CDR3 nucleotides: TGTGCCAGCAGTCGCTTCGCGATACCGGGACTAGCGGGGCCCTACGAGCAGTACTTC. Translated, it gives CASSRFAIPGLAGPYEQYF.

This rearrangement joins TRBV4-2 to TRBJ2-7; tentative D call: TRBD2 (6 bases). The CDR3 covers 12 residues. CDR1 LGHNA and CDR2 YNFKEQ come from the germline V gene. V was cut by 6 bases and J by 8 bases, with 14 bases left in between. CDR3 sequence: CASSRRRAQQYF. DNA of the CDR3: TGTGCCAGCAGTCGGAGGAGGGCGCAGCAGTACTTC.

The chain combines TRBV11-2 with TRBJ1-1; 7 bases map to TRBD1. CDR1 and CDR2 (germline): SGHAT, FQNNGV. The junction had 9 bases not matched to a gene; V was cut back by 4 bases and J by 1 base. The CDR3 contains 16 residues. The CDR3 spells CASSWEGQVRNTEAFF. The CDR3 DNA reads TGTGCCAGCAGCTGGGAAGGACAGGTTAGGAACACTGAAGCTTTCTTT.

V usage is TRBV28 and J usage is TRBJ2-7; no clear D gene. CDR3 length: 11 residues. Trimming took off 3 bases at V and 6 bases at J, with 6 bases between the two ends. Germline CDR1 is MDHEN and CDR2 is SYDVKM. CDR3 protein: CASSFAAEQYF. CDR3 DNA sequence: TGTGCCAGCAGTTTCGCTGCCGAGCAGTACTTC.

The J gene is TRBJ2-2, the V gene TRBV9, with D possibly TRBD2 on 5 matching bases. The CDR3 spans 15 residues. V shed 6 bases and J shed 6 bases, with 18 bases lying between them. Germline loops: CDR1 SGDLS, CDR2 YYNGEE. The CDR3 DNA sequence: TGTGCCAGCACCACCCGGACTGAGGGCGCCGGGGAGCTGTTTTTT. It codes for CASTTRTEGAGELFF.